The next 18 T cell receptor beta chains were all read from a single sample in a study of type 1 regulatory T cells (dated by TCRdb to about 2021). What the work shows at the level of the full study, not this receptor alone: A more restricted TCR repertoire was observed in Tr1 cells than in non-Tr1 cells, and this restriction was interpreted in the study as alloantigen-induced clonal expansion.

The instrument given in TCRdb is Illumina MiSeq. TCRdb ran its own pipeline on the public reads, namely fastp trimming at Q25 and MiXCR clone calling, and kept in-frame beta chains. Every distinct CDR3 protein forms one entry, paired with its most common genes and DNA. Counted in this sample were about 69,000 distinct CDR3 sequences; roughly 20% of them appeared once. The ten largest clones represent 7% to 10% of the sample. These TCRs are of unknown antigen specificity. What was sequenced was cultured type 1 regulatory T (Tr1) cells, either the whole culture or a sorted fraction (not recorded which). The cell subset or site label for this specimen denotes: type 1 regulatory T cells sorted from the T-allo10 product. These receptors came from a human donor in good health.

V usage is TRBV20-1 and J usage is TRBJ1-1; 8 nucleotides agree with TRBD1. The CDR3 runs 15 residues. CDR1 and CDR2 from the germline V gene are DFQATT and SNEGSKA (reference sequence). The ends lost 2 bases at V and 11 bases at J; junction bases unmatched: 16. CDR3 bases: TGCAGTGCTAGAAACCCGGAAGGACAGGGTCTGGAGGCTTTCTTT. Residues: CSARNPEGQGLEAFF.

V and J are TRBV7-2 and TRBJ2-5, with D unclear. V was pared by 3 bases and J by 2 bases, with 4 bases between. The CDR3 runs to 12 residues. Germline V lookup: CDR1 SGHTA, CDR2 FQGNSA. CDR3 amino acids: CASSLTQETQYF. The CDR3 coding sequence is TGTGCCAGCAGCTTGACTCAAGAGACCCAGTACTTC. Full variable domain (missing parts from reference TRBV7-2 and TRBJ2-5): GAGVSQSPSNKVTEKGKDVELRCDPISGHTALYWYRQSLGQGLEFLIYFQGNSAPDKSGLPSDRFSAERTGGSVSTLTIQRTQQEDSAVYLCASSLTQETQYFGPGTRLLVL.

The chain employs TRBV7-8 and TRBJ1-1, with no clear D. The CDR3 length is 15 residues. CDR1 and CDR2 (germline): SGHVS, FQNEAQ. V dropped 1 base and J dropped 1 base, with 10 bases sitting between them. CDR3 in DNA: TGTGCCAGCAGCTTAGATACCATGGGGAACACTGAAGCTTTCTTT. Its translation: CASSLDTMGNTEAFF. Full variable domain (missing parts from reference TRBV7-8 and TRBJ1-1): GAGVSQSPRYKVAKRGQDVALRCDPISGHVSLFWYQQALGQGPEFLTYFQNEAQLDKSGLPSDRFFAERPEGSVSTLKIQRTQQEDSAVYLCASSLDTMGNTEAFFGQGTRLTVV.

This clonotype was detected a few times. V gene TRBV20-1 combines with J gene TRBJ1-2; D might be TRBD1 (5 bases). The germline V gene has CDR1 DFQATT and CDR2 SNEGSKA (reference sequence). The CDR3 extends over 10 amino acids. DNA for the CDR3: TGCACCGCCGGGGCCCCTGGCTACACCTTC. Translating gives CTAGAPGYTF.

In its sample, this clonotype was seen many times. A junction end diverges from the germline sequence, so it may reflect a read error. V is TRBV6-1 and J is TRBJ2-1; TRBD2 matches 9 bases. In germline, CDR1 is MNHNS, CDR2 SASEGT. This CDR3 contains 14 residues. The CDR3 DNA follows: TGTGCCAGCAGTGAACCCCACAAGAGGCTAGCGGGACCCTTC. Protein sequence: CASSEPHKRLAGPF.

The chain uses TRBV5-1 and TRBJ2-1; 11 nucleotides match TRBD1. The CDR3 runs to 15 residues. V lost 4 bases to trimming and J lost 7 bases; unmatched junction nucleotides: 7. Germline CDR1 reads SGHRS; CDR2 reads YFSETQ. In nucleotides, the CDR3 is TGCGCCAGCAGCACGGACAGGGGGCTTGTAAATGAGCAGTTCTTC. This codes for CASSTDRGLVNEQFF.

V and J are TRBV27 and TRBJ1-1, with TRBD1 matching 7 bases. The CDR3 has 14 amino acids. CDR1 and CDR2 (germline): MNHEY, SMNVEV (reference sequence). Germline trimming cut 5 bases from V and 2 bases from J; bases unmatched to any gene: 5. The CDR3 reads CASSPGQVNTEAFF. The DNA of the CDR3 is TGTGCCAGCAGTCCTGGACAGGTCAACACTGAAGCTTTCTTT.

Only a few counts were recorded for this clonotype. V is TRBV29-1 and J is TRBJ2-1; 8 bases agree with TRBD2. V gave up 6 bases and J gave up 6 bases; unmatched junction bases: 10. The CDR3 is made up of 14 amino acids. Germline V gives CDR1 SQVTM, CDR2 ANQGSEA. The chain's CDR3 is CSVLPREVLNEQFF. The DNA of the CDR3 is TGCAGCGTCCTGCCGCGGGAGGTGCTCAATGAGCAGTTCTTC.

This clonotype has at least ten counts. The chain combines TRBV20-1 with TRBJ2-1; D may be TRBD1 or TRBD2 (5 bases each). Trimming removed 4 bases at V and 0 bases at J, with 10 bases between. Germline CDR1 reads DFQATT; CDR2 reads SNEGSKA (reference sequence). The CDR3 contains 14 residues. The CDR3 is CSAMGRVSYNEQFF. As DNA, the CDR3 is TGCAGTGCTATGGGGCGGGTCTCCTACAATGAGCAGTTCTTC.

This clonotype occurred a few times. This chain uses TRBV15 with TRBJ1-1; D remains unclear. Per germline, CDR1 LNHNV and CDR2 YYDKDF (reference sequence). Trimming took 0 bases from V and 7 from J, leaving 9 bases between them. This CDR3 is 13 amino acids long. The CDR3 sequence is CATSRDLPREAFF. CDR3 coding DNA: TGTGCCACCAGCAGAGATCTACCGCGTGAAGCTTTCTTT.

The chain links TRBV20-1 to TRBJ2-1; D might be TRBD2 (5 bases). The CDR3 runs to 14 residues. The V gene's germline CDR1 is DFQATT and CDR2 SNEGSKA (reference sequence). Deletions cut 1 base from V and 7 bases from J, with 14 bases between. This CDR3 is CSARGLALRNEQFF. The CDR3 DNA follows: TGCAGTGCTAGAGGGCTAGCCTTACGGAATGAGCAGTTCTTC.

CDR3 residues: CASSLDRVENTEAFF. CDR3 sequence (DNA): TGCGCCAGCAGCTTGGATCGGGTGGAGAACACTGAAGCTTTCTTT. This chain links TRBV5-1 with TRBJ1-1; D uncertain. Germline V lookup: CDR1 SGHRS, CDR2 YFSETQ. This CDR3 has 15 residues. V was cut by 0 bases and J by 1 base, with 10 bases left in between.

This clonotype was found many times. The chain has TRBV3-1 and TRBJ2-7; TRBD2 matches at 8 bases. Germline assignment: CDR1 LGHDT and CDR2 YNNKEL (reference sequence). V lost 2 bases and J lost 6; bases outside the gene matches: 9. The CDR3 spans 15 residues. The CDR3 DNA sequence: TGTGCCAGCAGCCAATTTGTACGGGCGGGGGGCGAGCAGTACTTC. This encodes CASSQFVRAGGEQYF.

The CDR3 protein is CASSPTHGGETQYF. The DNA of the CDR3 is TGTGCCAGCTCACCAACCCACGGAGGGGAGACCCAGTACTTC. The rearrangement joins TRBV18 to TRBJ2-5, with D possibly being TRBD2 (6 bases). The germline CDR1 and CDR2 sequences are KGHSH and LQKENI. The CDR3 runs to 14 residues. V was clipped by 2 bases and J by 5 bases, with 12 bases between them.

This clonotype was seen more than once but under ten times. The rearrangement links TRBV12-3 or TRBV12-4 to TRBJ2-2; the D is unclear. The CDR3 runs to 13 residues. With 6 bases removed from V and 5 bases from J, the gap between germline ends came to 10 bases. CDR3 DNA: TGTGCCAGCAGGAGACTGATTACCGGGGAGCTGTTTTTT. As protein: CASRRLITGELFF.

J is TRBJ1-5 and V is TRBV5-1, with 7 bases identical to TRBD1. The CDR3 spans 15 residues. The germline CDR1 and CDR2 sequences are SGHRS and YFSETQ. Unmatched junction bases numbered 4, after V lost 4 bases and J lost 0 bases. As DNA, the CDR3 is TGCGCCAGCAGCGTCACAGGGGATAGCAATCAGCCCCAGCATTTT. Amino acids: CASSVTGDSNQPQHF.

This clonotype was seen many times. The chain carries TRBV3-1 and TRBJ2-1; D is unresolved. V was trimmed by 4 bases and J by 7 bases, leaving 11 bases between them. The length of the CDR3 is 13 residues. CDR1 LGHDT and CDR2 YNNKEL come from the germline V gene (reference sequence). Here the CDR3 DNA reads TGTGCCAGCAGCCCCATGGCGGTTAATGAGCAGTTCTTC. This sequence encodes CASSPMAVNEQFF.

The V and J genes are TRBV5-5 and TRBJ2-2; D is possibly TRBD1 (5 bases). CDR1 and CDR2 (germline): SGHKS, YYEKEE (reference sequence). This CDR3 has 14 amino acids. Trimming took off 4 bases at V and 0 bases at J, with 7 bases between the two ends. The CDR3: CASSDRSNTGELFF. As DNA, the CDR3 is TGTGCCAGCAGCGACAGATCGAACACCGGGGAGCTGTTTTTT. Full variable domain (missing parts from reference TRBV5-5 and TRBJ2-2): DAGVTQSPTHLIKTRGQQVTLRCSPISGHKSVSWYQQVLGQGPQFIFQYYEKEERGRGNFPDRFSARQFPNYSSELNVNALLLGDSALYLCASSDRSNTGELFFGEGSRLTVL.